This record looks at one T cell receptor beta chain sequence and its context. The protocol was immunoSEQ multiplex PCR, while the TCRdb copy is restricted to in-frame clones and leaves out a portion. The table has 45,000 or so clones, 75% to 95% seen once. CDR3 size: 15 residues. The V segment lost 7 bases and the J segment 0 bases; nucleotides outside the gene matches: 7. Germline V gene sequence: CDR1 MRHNA, CDR2 SNTAGT. This sample is part of a study of T cell changes during pregnancy in multiple sclerosis. The sample here was CD8+ T cells from peripheral blood mononuclear cells, taken in the second trimester of pregnancy. J is TRBJ2-3 and V is TRBV6-4; the match to TRBD1 covers 7 bases. This sequence was found in a female donor with multiple sclerosis, enrolled in a pregnancy study. CDR3 coding DNA: TGTGCCAGCACCCCAACAGGGGCTAGCACAGATACGCAGTATTTT. Translation: CASTPTGASTDTQYF.